This T cell receptor (beta chain) derives from a study of blood T cell repertoires in COVID-19. Study in general: The United States, Italy and Spain supplied acute and convalescent COVID-19 samples. Sample material is recorded as cDNA or gDNA derived from T cells, B-cell-depleted T cells, or PBMCs.

Authors' analysis steps: By means of reference gene primer amplification, nucleated cell counts were estimated. Assay: immunoSEQ multiplex PCR; the TCRdb copy retains only in-frame clones and omits some. The V and J calls and clone size are taken from that table; D and trimming were inferred from the DNA. The sample holds 130,000 to 150,000 clones; about 87% are singletons and the top ten take over 8.5%. The length of the CDR3 is 16 residues. The J segment lost 2 bases and the V segment lost 5 bases, leaving 9 bases of the junction unmatched. Germline V CDR1 and CDR2: SEHNR, FQNEAQ (reference sequence).

J is TRBJ2-7 and V is TRBV7-9; TRBD1 matches 10 bases. Sequenced material: peripheral blood. The origin of this receptor is a woman aged 50 to 60 with active or convalescent COVID-19. CDR3 DNA: TGTGCCAGCAGCACAAGGGGACAGGGGTTCCCCTACGAGCAGTACTTC. Its protein is CASSTRGQGFPYEQYF.